This entry describes one T cell receptor beta chain. Trimming took 0 bases from V and 4 from J, leaving 16 bases between them. This CDR3 region has 16 residues. The germline V gene encodes CDR1 SGHKS and CDR2 YYEKEE (reference sequence). Under the authors' procedure: From reference gene primer amplification, estimates of nucleated cell counts were derived. Only in-frame clones appear in the TCRdb table, and some are missing; sequencing was by immunoSEQ multiplex PCR. V and J calls and clone size are those listed in that table; D and trimming were worked out from the DNA. This table has 180,000 or so clones, approximately 83% appearing once. These data originate in a study of blood T cell repertoires in COVID-19. The overall study: T cells, B-cell-depleted T cells, or PBMCs provided the cDNA or gDNA that served as material.

The chain couples TRBV5-5 to TRBJ1-2, with D hard to call. The sequence came from an older woman who had recovered from COVID-19. Sequencing was performed on PBMCs or T cells enriched from blood (not recorded which). CDR3 region: CASSLADTSRGYGYTF. For the CDR3, the DNA is TGTGCCAGCAGCTTGGCTGACACTTCGCGGGGCTATGGCTACACCTTC.